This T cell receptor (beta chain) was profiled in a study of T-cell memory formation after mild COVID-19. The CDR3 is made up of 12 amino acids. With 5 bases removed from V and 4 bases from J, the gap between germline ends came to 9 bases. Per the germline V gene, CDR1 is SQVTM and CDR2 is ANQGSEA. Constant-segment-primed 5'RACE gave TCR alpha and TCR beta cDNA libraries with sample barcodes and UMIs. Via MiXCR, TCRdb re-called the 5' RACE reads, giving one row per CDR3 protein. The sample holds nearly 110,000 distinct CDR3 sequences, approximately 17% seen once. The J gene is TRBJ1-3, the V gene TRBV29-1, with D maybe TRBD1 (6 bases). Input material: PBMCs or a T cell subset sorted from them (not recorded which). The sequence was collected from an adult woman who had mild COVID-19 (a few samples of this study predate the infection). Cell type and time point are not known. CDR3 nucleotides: TGCAGCGTTCCAGGGGAAGGAAACACCATATATTTT. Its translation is CSVPGEGNTIYF. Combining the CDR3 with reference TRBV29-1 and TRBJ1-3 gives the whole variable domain SAVISQKPSRDICQRGTSLTIQCQVDSQVTMMFWYRQQPGQSLTLIATANQGSEATYESGFVIDKFPISRPNLTFSTLTVSNMSPEDSSIYLCSVPGEGNTIYFGEGSWLTVV.